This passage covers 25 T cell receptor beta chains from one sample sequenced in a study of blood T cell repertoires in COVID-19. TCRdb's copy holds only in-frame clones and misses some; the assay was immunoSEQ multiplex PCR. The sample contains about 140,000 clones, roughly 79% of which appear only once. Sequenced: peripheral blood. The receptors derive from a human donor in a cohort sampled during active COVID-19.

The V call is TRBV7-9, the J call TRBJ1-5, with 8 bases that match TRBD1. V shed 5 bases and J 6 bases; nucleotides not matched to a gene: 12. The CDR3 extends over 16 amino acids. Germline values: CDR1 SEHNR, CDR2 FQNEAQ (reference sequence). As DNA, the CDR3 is TGTGCCAGCAGCCCACTTACAGGGGGAAGGGGTCAGCCCCAGCATTTT. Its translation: CASSPLTGGRGQPQHF.

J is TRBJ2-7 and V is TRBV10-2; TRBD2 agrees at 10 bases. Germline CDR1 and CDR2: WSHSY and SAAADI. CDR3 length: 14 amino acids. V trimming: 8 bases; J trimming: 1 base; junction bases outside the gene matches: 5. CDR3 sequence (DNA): TGCGCCAGCTCTAGCGGGAGAGGGTCCTACGAGCAGTACTTC. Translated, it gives CASSSGRGSYEQYF.

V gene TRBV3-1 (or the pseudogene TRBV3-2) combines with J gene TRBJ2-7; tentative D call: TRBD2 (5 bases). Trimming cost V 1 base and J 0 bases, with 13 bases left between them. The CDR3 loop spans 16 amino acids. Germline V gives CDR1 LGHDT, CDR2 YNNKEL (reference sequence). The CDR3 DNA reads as TGTGCCAGCAGCCAAGGATATGGGGAGAGCTCCTACGAGCAGTACTTC. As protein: CASSQGYGESSYEQYF.

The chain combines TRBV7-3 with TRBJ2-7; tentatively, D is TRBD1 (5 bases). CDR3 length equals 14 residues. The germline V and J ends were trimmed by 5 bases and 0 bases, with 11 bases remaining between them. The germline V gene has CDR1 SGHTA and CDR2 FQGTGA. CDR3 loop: CASSPGRPSYEQYF. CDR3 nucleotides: TGTGCCAGCAGCCCAGGGCGGCCCTCCTACGAGCAGTACTTC.

This chain's CDR3 is CATSLAGGSDTQYF. The DNA of the CDR3 is TGTGCCACCAGCCTAGCGGGAGGGTCAGATACGCAGTATTTT. This sequence joins TRBV15 and TRBJ2-3; 12 bases agree with TRBD2. This CDR3 comprises 14 residues. CDR1 LNHNV and CDR2 YYDKDF come from the germline V gene (reference sequence). With V trimmed by 5 bases and J by 4 bases, 1 base remained unmatched. The complete variable domain, with remaining parts taken from reference TRBV15 and TRBJ2-3, reads DAMVIQNPRYQVTQFGKPVTLSCSQTLNHNVMYWYQQKSSQAPKLLFHYYDKDFNNEADTPDNFQSRRPNTSFCFLDIRSPGLGDTAMYLCATSLAGGSDTQYFGPGTRLTVL.

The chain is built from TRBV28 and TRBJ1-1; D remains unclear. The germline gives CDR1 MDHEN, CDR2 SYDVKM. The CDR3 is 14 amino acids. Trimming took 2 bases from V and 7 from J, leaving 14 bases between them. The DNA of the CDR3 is TGTGCCAGCAGTTTAAGGGCAGTCGGAGGTGAAGCTTTCTTT. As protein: CASSLRAVGGEAFF.

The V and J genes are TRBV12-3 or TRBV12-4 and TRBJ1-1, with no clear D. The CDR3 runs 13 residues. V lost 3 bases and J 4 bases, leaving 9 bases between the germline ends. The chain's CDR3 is CASSFRESTEAFF. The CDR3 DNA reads TGTGCCAGCAGTTTTAGAGAGTCCACTGAAGCTTTCTTT.

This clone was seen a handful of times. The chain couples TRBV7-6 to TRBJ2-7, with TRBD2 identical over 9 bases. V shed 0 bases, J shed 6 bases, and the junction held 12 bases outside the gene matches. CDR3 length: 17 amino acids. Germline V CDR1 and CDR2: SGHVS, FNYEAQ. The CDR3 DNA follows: TGTGCCAGCAGCTTAGCCTTAGCGGGAGAAGACGTCGGCGAGCAGTACTTC. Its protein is CASSLALAGEDVGEQYF. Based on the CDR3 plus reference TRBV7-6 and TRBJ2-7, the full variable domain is GAGVSQSPRYKVTKRGQDVALRCDPISGHVSLYWYRQALGQGPEFLTYFNYEAQQDKSGLPNDRFSAERPEGSISTLTIQRTEQRDSAMYRCASSLALAGEDVGEQYFGPGTRLTVT.

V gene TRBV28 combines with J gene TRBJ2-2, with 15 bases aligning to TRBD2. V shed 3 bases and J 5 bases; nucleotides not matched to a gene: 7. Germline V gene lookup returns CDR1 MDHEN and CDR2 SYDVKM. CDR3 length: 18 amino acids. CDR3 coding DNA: TGTGCCAGCAGTTTCCGGACTAGCGGGAGGGTCTTGACCGGGGAGCTGTTTTTT. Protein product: CASSFRTSGRVLTGELFF.

CDR3 protein: CASSPRTGGENTEAFF. CDR3 DNA sequence: TGTGCCAGCTCACCCCGGACAGGGGGAGAGAACACTGAAGCTTTCTTT. The chain links TRBV18 to TRBJ1-1; 10 nucleotides align to TRBD1. The CDR3 runs to 16 residues. CDR1 and CDR2 from the germline V gene are KGHSH and LQKENI. V lost 3 bases to trimming and J lost 1 base; unmatched junction nucleotides: 5.

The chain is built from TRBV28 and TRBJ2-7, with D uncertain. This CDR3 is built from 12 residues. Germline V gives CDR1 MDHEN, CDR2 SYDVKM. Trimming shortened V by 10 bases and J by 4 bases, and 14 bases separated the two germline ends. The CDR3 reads CATSLAVYEQYF. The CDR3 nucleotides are TGTGCCACTAGTCTTGCGGTTTACGAGCAGTACTTC.

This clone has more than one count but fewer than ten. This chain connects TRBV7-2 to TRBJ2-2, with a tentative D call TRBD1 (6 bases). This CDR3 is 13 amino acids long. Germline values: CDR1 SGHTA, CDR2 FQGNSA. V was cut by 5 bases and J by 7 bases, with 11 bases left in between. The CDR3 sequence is CASSTQGHGELFF. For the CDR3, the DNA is TGTGCCAGCAGCACCCAGGGGCACGGGGAGCTGTTTTTT.

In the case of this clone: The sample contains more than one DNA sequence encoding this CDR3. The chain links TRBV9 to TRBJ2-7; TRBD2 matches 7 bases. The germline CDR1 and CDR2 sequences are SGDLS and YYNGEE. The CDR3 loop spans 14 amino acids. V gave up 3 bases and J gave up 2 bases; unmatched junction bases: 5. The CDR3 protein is CASSGLAGAYEQYF. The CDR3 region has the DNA TGTGCCAGCAGCGGACTAGCAGGAGCCTACGAGCAGTACTTC.

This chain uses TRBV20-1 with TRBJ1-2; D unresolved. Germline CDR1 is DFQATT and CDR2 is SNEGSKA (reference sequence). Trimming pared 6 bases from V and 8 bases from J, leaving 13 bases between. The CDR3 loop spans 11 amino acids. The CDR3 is CSANPPGGYTF. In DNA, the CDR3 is TGCAGTGCCAACCCTCCCGGGGGCTACACCTTC.

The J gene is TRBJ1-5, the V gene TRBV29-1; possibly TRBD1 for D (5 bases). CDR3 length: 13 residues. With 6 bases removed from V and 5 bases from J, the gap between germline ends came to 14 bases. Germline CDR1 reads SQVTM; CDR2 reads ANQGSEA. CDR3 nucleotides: TGCAGCGTCGCACAAGAAGGGGATCAGCCCCAGCATTTT. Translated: CSVAQEGDQPQHF. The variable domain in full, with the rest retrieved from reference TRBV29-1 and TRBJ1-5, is SAVISQKPSRDICQRGTSLTIQCQVDSQVTMMFWYRQQPGQSLTLIATANQGSEATYESGFVIDKFPISRPNLTFSTLTVSNMSPEDSSIYLCSVAQEGDQPQHFGDGTRLSIL.

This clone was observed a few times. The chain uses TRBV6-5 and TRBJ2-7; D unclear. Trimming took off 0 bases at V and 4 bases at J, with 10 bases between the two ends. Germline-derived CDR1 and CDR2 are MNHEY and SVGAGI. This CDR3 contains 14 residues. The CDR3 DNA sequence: TGTGCCAGCAGTTACTCGATTACTACTTACGAGCAGTACTTC. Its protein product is CASSYSITTYEQYF.

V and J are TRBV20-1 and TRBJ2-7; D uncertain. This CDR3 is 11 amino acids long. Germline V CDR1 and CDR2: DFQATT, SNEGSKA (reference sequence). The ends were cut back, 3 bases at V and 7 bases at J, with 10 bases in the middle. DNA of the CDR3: TGCAGTGCTAGTATTCATCGGGAGCAGTACTTC. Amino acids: CSASIHREQYF.

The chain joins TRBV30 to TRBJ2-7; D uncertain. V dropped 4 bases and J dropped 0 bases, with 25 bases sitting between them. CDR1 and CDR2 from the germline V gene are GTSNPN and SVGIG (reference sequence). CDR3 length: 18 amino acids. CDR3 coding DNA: TGTGCCTGGATGCTCCCTACAACCCGACCGAGCGCCTCCTACGAGCAGTACTTC. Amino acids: CAWMLPTTRPSASYEQYF.

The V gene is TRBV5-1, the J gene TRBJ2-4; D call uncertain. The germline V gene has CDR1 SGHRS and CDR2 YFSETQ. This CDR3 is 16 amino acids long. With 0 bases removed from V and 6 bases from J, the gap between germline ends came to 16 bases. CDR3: CASSLVVGSQGNIQYF. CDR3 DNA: TGCGCCAGCAGCTTGGTTGTCGGGTCCCAAGGAAACATTCAGTACTTC.

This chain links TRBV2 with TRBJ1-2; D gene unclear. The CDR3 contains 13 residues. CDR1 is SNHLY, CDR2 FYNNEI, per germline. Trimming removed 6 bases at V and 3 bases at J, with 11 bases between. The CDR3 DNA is TGTGCCAGCAGATCCGGAGGGTACTATGGCTACACCTTC. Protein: CASRSGGYYGYTF.

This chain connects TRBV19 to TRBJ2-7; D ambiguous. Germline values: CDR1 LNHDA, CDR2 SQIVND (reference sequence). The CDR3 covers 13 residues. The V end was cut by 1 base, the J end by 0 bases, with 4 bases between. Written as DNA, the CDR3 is TGTGCCAGTAGTATAGCCCTCTCCTACGAGCAGTACTTC. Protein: CASSIALSYEQYF.

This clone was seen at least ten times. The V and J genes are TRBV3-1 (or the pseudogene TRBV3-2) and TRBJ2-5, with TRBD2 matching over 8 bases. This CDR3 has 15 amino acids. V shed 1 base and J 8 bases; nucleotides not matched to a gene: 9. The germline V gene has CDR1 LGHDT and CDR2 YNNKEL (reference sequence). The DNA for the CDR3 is TGTGCCAGCAGCCAAGTTTCCGGGACTAGAGATACCCAGTACTTC. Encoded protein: CASSQVSGTRDTQYF.

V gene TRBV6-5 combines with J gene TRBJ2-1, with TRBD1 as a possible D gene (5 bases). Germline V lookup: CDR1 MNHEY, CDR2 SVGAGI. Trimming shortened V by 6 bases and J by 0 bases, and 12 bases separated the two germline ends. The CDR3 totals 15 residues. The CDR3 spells CASRRRQSSYNEQFF. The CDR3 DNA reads TGTGCCAGCAGGCGTCGACAGAGCTCCTACAATGAGCAGTTCTTC.

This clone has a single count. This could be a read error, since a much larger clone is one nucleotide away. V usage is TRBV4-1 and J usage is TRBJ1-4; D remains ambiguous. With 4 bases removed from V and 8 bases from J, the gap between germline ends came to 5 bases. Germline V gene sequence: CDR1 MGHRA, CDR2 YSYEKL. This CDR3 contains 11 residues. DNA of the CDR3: TGCGCCAGCAGCCGAGGGGAAAAACTGTTTTTT. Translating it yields CASSRGEKLFF.

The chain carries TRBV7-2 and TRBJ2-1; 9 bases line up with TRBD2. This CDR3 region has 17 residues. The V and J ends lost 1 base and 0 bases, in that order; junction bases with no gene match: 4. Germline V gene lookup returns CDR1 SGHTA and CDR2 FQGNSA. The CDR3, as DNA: TGTGCCAGCAGCTTAGGAAGTAGCGGGAGCTCCTACAATGAGCAGTTCTTC. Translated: CASSLGSSGSSYNEQFF.